This T cell receptor (beta chain) was sequenced in a study of control samples from healthy donors and cancer patients. V lost 0 bases and J 6 bases, leaving 12 bases between the germline ends. This CDR3 is 15 amino acids long. The germline V gene has CDR1 LGHNA and CDR2 YNFKEQ. Clones were sequenced by immunoSEQ multiplex PCR, and TCRdb holds only the in-frame ones, with some missing. The sample carries about 41,000 clones, roughly 94% recorded once. The V gene is TRBV4-2, the J gene TRBJ1-5; D is unclear. Sequencing was carried out using blood. The clonotype was recovered from a man aged 55 to 70 in good health. The CDR3, as DNA: TGTGCCAGCAGCCAAGATAGAGATGGACGTCAGCCCCAGCATTTT. Translation gives CASSQDRDGRQPQHF.